This passage covers 27 T cell receptor beta chains from one sample sequenced in a study of prognosis after radiotherapy for stage I lung cancer. Template was genomic DNA; TCR beta CDR3 amplified in two multiplex PCR rounds. It was primers specific to each TRBV and TRBJ gene that first-round PCR used. In TCRdb, the multiplex PCR reads were re-called with MiXCR into one record per CDR3 protein. The sample consists of around 30,000 distinct CDR3 sequences, more than 25% of them appearing once. The sample was PBMCs, taken before or after stereotactic body radiation therapy (not recorded which). These receptors were taken from a donor over 45 with non-small cell lung cancer.

This clonotype was seen ten or more times. The chain combines TRBV7-2 with TRBJ2-3; 9 bases line up with TRBD2. Losses at the gene ends were 1 base for V and 4 bases for J; bases not matched to a gene: 9. The germline CDR1 and CDR2 sequences are SGHTA and FQGNSA. CDR3 length: 17 amino acids. The CDR3, as DNA: TGTGCCAGCAGCTTAGAAATAGCGGGGGTGCGGGCAGATACGCAGTATTTT. Amino acid sequence: CASSLEIAGVRADTQYF.

This clonotype was observed many times. The chain uses TRBV7-9 and TRBJ2-3; 7 bases agree with TRBD2. The CDR3 loop spans 16 amino acids. Per germline, CDR1 SEHNR and CDR2 FQNEAQ (reference sequence). V lost 8 bases and J lost 5; bases outside the gene matches: 16. The CDR3: CASRKGRGSSIDTQYF. The CDR3 DNA follows: TGTGCCAGCCGAAAGGGGCGGGGGAGCTCCATAGATACGCAGTATTTT.

This clonotype was seen just once. Compared with germline, one end of the junction differs, possibly owing to a read error. The chain carries TRBV28 and TRBJ2-2; maybe TRBD1 (6 bases). Germline V lookup: CDR1 MDHEN, CDR2 SYDVKM. The CDR3 loop spans 14 amino acids. The CDR3 loop reads CANIRTANTVELFF. Here the CDR3 DNA reads TGTGCCAACATAAGGACAGCGAACACCGTGGAGCTGTTTTTT.

This clonotype was counted ten times or more. This chain uses TRBV28 with TRBJ2-3; 9 nucleotides agree with TRBD2. With 7 bases clipped from V and 4 bases from J, the junction kept 9 bases outside the gene matches. Germline CDR1 MDHEN, CDR2 SYDVKM. CDR3 length equals 15 residues. CDR3 amino acids: CASTIAGAFADTQYF. The CDR3 region has the DNA TGTGCCAGCACCATAGCGGGAGCATTCGCAGATACGCAGTATTTT.

This clonotype was counted ten times or more. The rearrangement links TRBV13 to TRBJ1-2, with TRBD1 as a possible D gene (5 bases). The V end was cut by 3 bases, the J end by 1 base, with 21 bases between. This CDR3 contains 18 residues. CDR1 PRHDT and CDR2 FYEKMQ come from the germline V gene (reference sequence). The CDR3 sequence: CASSFLKGRRGVNYGYTF. The CDR3 nucleotides are TGTGCCAGCAGCTTCCTCAAGGGACGGCGGGGAGTTAACTATGGCTACACCTTC.

As to this clonotype: Being one base from a much bigger clone, this may be a read error. The chain has TRBV20-1 and TRBJ2-5; D remains ambiguous. The ends were cut back, 0 bases at V and 4 bases at J, with 12 bases in the middle. The CDR3 runs to 14 residues. Looked up from germline, CDR1 is DFQATT and CDR2 is SNEGSKA (reference sequence). The CDR3 protein is CSAREGGKGETQYF. CDR3 nucleotides: TGCAGTGCTAGAGAGGGTGGTAAAGGAGAGACCCAGTACTTC.

This clonotype was seen ten or more times. This chain joins TRBV4-2 and TRBJ2-7, with a weak D call TRBD2 (5 bases). In germline, CDR1 is LGHNA, CDR2 YNFKEQ. Deletions cut 0 bases from V and 6 bases from J, with 9 bases between. The CDR3 is made up of 13 amino acids. CDR3 in amino acids: CASSQDPGGEQYF. The CDR3 DNA follows: TGTGCCAGCAGCCAAGATCCCGGAGGCGAGCAGTACTTC.

A word on this clonotype: It may be a read error: a sequence one base away is much more abundant. V is TRBV6-2 or TRBV6-3 and J is TRBJ2-5; TRBD1 aligns across 10 bases. CDR1 is MNHEY, CDR2 SVGEGT, per germline. Trimming removed 4 bases from V and 8 bases from J; junction bases left unmatched: 25. There are 20 residues in the CDR3. CDR3 nucleotide sequence: TGTGCCAGCAGTTCCGTGGGACCGGGACAGGGGACTCCCCCCCGGGACACCCAGTACTTC. It yields the protein CASSSVGPGQGTPPRDTQYF.

This clonotype occurred a few times. The J gene is TRBJ2-5, the V gene TRBV7-2; possible D gene TRBD1, 6 bases. This CDR3 spans 13 amino acids. V gave up 3 bases and J gave up 7 bases, with 12 bases separating them. Per germline, CDR1 SGHTA and CDR2 FQGNSA. The CDR3 here is CASSFRQEGTQYF. For the CDR3, the DNA is TGTGCCAGCAGCTTCCGACAGGAAGGGACCCAGTACTTC.

Concerning this clonotype: Being one base from a much bigger clone, this may be a read error. The chain links TRBV20-1 to TRBJ1-1; weak D call: TRBD1 (5 bases). This CDR3 is 15 amino acids long. Deletions cut 4 bases from V and 2 bases from J, with 17 bases between. The germline gives CDR1 DFQATT, CDR2 SNEGSKA (reference sequence). The DNA for the CDR3 is TGCAGTGCTACCACGTGGGGAGGGGATAACACTGAAGCTTTCTTT. Translated, it gives CSATTWGGDNTEAFF.

The chain is built from TRBV12-3 or TRBV12-4 and TRBJ1-6, with D tentatively TRBD1 (5 bases). This CDR3 has 14 amino acids. V dropped 8 bases and J dropped 6 bases, with 14 bases sitting between them. The CDR3 reads CASLFRGSNSPLHF. CDR3 coding DNA: TGTGCCAGCTTATTTCGGGGCTCTAATTCACCCCTCCACTTT.

This clonotype was observed a handful of times. Being one base from a much bigger clone, this may be a read error. The rearrangement uses TRBV15 and TRBJ1-5; TRBD1 is a possible D gene (6 bases). This CDR3 spans 17 amino acids. Germline V gene sequence: CDR1 LNHNV, CDR2 YYDKDF (reference sequence). Trimming removed 1 base from V and 2 bases from J, with 15 bases in between. The chain's CDR3 is CATSRGGAGAGNQPQHF. CDR3 DNA: TGTGCCACCAGCAGAGGGGGGGCAGGCGCGGGCAATCAGCCCCAGCATTTT.

A word on this clonotype: This likely reflects a read error, since a far larger clone is one base away. This chain joins TRBV11-2 and TRBJ2-7; no definite D call. This CDR3 has 14 amino acids. Trimming cost V 1 base and J 4 bases, with 11 bases left between them. Germline CDR1 is SGHAT and CDR2 is FQNNGV. CDR3 sequence (DNA): TGTGCCAGCAGCTTAGGAGGTTTTGGGTACGAGCAGTACTTC. Encoded protein: CASSLGGFGYEQYF. Full variable domain (rest looked up from reference TRBV11-2 and TRBJ2-7): EAGVAQSPRYKIIEKRQSVAFWCNPISGHATLYWYQQILGQGPKLLIQFQNNGVVDDSQLPKDRFSAERLKGVDSTLKIQPAKLEDSAVYLCASSLGGFGYEQYFGPGTRLTVT.

The chain is built from TRBV9 and TRBJ2-3; 11 bases are shared with TRBD2. Per germline, CDR1 SGDLS and CDR2 YYNGEE. Trimming removed 5 bases from V and 0 bases from J; junction bases left unmatched: 14. CDR3 size: 19 residues. The CDR3 loop reads CASRGNPYRLAGSTDTQYF. The CDR3 DNA is TGTGCCAGCAGAGGAAACCCATATAGACTAGCGGGAAGCACAGATACGCAGTATTTT.

Of note for this clonotype: An end of the junction differs from the germline gene, which may be a read error. The chain has TRBV28 and TRBJ2-1, with D perhaps assigned TRBD1 or TRBD2 (7 bases each). The germline V gene has CDR1 MDHEN and CDR2 SYDVKM. CDR3 length: 15 residues. The CDR3: CASKRGGQANAEHFF. The CDR3 DNA is TGTGCCAGCAAGCGGGGAGGACAGGCAAACGCTGAGCACTTCTTC.

The genes are TRBV6-9 and TRBJ2-7; maybe TRBD1 (5 bases). V lost 7 bases and J 4 bases, leaving 32 bases between the germline ends. The CDR3 is made up of 19 amino acids. Germline assignment: CDR1 MNHGY and CDR2 SVAAGI. The CDR3 loop reads CASIYSLTRIQVAAYEQYF. CDR3 nucleotide sequence: TGTGCCAGCATTTACTCCCTTACACGGATACAGGTGGCTGCGTACGAGCAGTACTTC.

The sample holds many counts of this clonotype. This rearrangement joins TRBV20-1 to TRBJ1-1; no reliable D call. The CDR3 consists of 18 residues. CDR1 is DFQATT, CDR2 SNEGSKA, per germline (reference sequence). V was clipped by 0 bases and J by 0 bases, with 20 bases between them. The CDR3 protein is CSARDLIFGQTMNTEAFF. The CDR3 nucleotides read TGCAGTGCTAGAGACCTGATTTTCGGGCAGACCATGAACACTGAAGCTTTCTTT.

The J gene is TRBJ2-7, the V gene TRBV28; 7 positions match TRBD1. V lost 6 bases, J lost 6 bases, and 11 bases stayed unmatched. This CDR3 has 14 residues. CDR1 and CDR2 from the germline V gene are MDHEN and SYDVKM. The DNA of the CDR3 is TGTGCCAGCAGGTCTCTGGGCACAGGGGTCGAGCAGTACTTC. Protein product: CASRSLGTGVEQYF.

The sample holds many counts of this clonotype. V is TRBV11-2 and J is TRBJ2-1; D is perhaps TRBD2 (5 bases). The CDR3 contains 12 residues. From germline, CDR1 is SGHAT and CDR2 FQNNGV. The CDR3 DNA reads as TGTGCAGCCGGAGGTGGAGTAAATGAGCAGTTCTTC. Amino acid sequence: CAAGGGVNEQFF.

This clonotype was observed at least ten times. This chain connects TRBV7-9 to TRBJ2-2, with 8 bases fitting TRBD1. Germline CDR1 is SEHNR and CDR2 is FQNEAQ (reference sequence). The junction had 9 bases not matched to a gene; V was cut back by 8 bases and J by 4 bases. The CDR3 contains 15 residues. The CDR3 bases are TGTGCCAGCGGCCGGCGGACAGGGTTCACCGGGGAGCTGTTTTTT. Translation: CASGRRTGFTGELFF.

This clonotype was seen ten or more times. The V and J genes are TRBV5-6 and TRBJ1-5; D perhaps matches TRBD1 (6 bases). V lost 4 bases and J 6 bases, leaving 11 bases between the germline ends. The germline V gene encodes CDR1 SGHDT and CDR2 YYEEEE. The CDR3 consists of 13 residues. The CDR3 nucleotides read TGTGCCAGCAGCGAACAGGGTCGTCAGCCCCAGCATTTT. As protein: CASSEQGRQPQHF.

This rearrangement joins TRBV6-5 to TRBJ2-3; 10 bases agree with TRBD2. Trimming took 2 bases from V and 4 from J; bases not matched to a gene: 15. Germline V gene data show CDR1 as MNHEY and CDR2 as SVGAGI. The CDR3 is 19 residues long. The CDR3 here is CASSYTLAGEEYTADTQYF. The CDR3 DNA reads as TGTGCCAGCAGTTACACTCTAGCGGGAGAGGAATATACGGCAGATACGCAGTATTTT.

This clonotype was recorded many times. The chain has TRBV27 and TRBJ1-1; D call uncertain. The V end was cut by 7 bases, the J end by 5 bases, with 14 bases between. The CDR3 runs 13 residues. Per the germline V gene, CDR1 is MNHEY and CDR2 is SMNVEV (reference sequence). CDR3 region: CASNGPQGTEAFF. CDR3 nucleotides: TGTGCCAGCAACGGGCCTCAAGGGACTGAAGCTTTCTTT.

This clonotype was picked up one time. One base separates it from a far larger clone, so it is likely a read error. The gene calls are TRBV6-9 and TRBJ2-6; D is unclear. The V end was cut by 9 bases, the J end by 1 base, with 16 bases between. Germline V lookup: CDR1 MNHGY, CDR2 SVAAGI. The CDR3 contains 16 residues. CDR3 region: CARSLHGRSGANVLTF. In DNA, the CDR3 is TGTGCCAGAAGTCTCCACGGCAGGTCTGGGGCCAACGTCCTGACTTTC.

This clonotype was detected only a few times. This chain uses TRBV12-5 with TRBJ1-5; D possibly corresponds to TRBD2 (6 bases). The J call may not be correct, given that the DNA end is closer to TRBJ2-3. The CDR3 totals 18 residues. Germline CDR1 LGHNT, CDR2 FRNRAP. This chain's CDR3 is CASGLVPRDRTSNQPQYF. CDR3 nucleotides: TGTGCTAGTGGTTTGGTACCAAGGGACCGCACTAGCAATCAGCCCCAGTATTTT.

V is TRBV20-1 and J is TRBJ2-7; 8 bases agree with TRBD2. V shed 5 bases, J shed 3 bases, and the junction held 9 bases outside the gene matches. CDR3 size: 14 residues. CDR1 is DFQATT and CDR2 is SNEGSKA in the germline V gene (reference sequence). The CDR3 DNA sequence: TGCAGTGCTGAGTCCCCGGGAGGGCTCTACGAGCAGTACTTC. It translates to CSAESPGGLYEQYF.

This clonotype is medium-sized (0.01 to 0.1%) by share. The genes are TRBV6-1 and TRBJ1-2; 10 nucleotides line up with TRBD1. This CDR3 comprises 16 residues. Germline assignment: CDR1 MNHNS and CDR2 SASEGT. J gave up 2 bases and V 6 bases, and 9 bases lay outside the gene matches. CDR3 in amino acids: CASSSGTGALNYGYTF. The DNA of the CDR3 is TGTGCCAGCAGCTCCGGGACAGGGGCACTCAACTATGGCTACACCTTC.